This T cell receptor beta chain comes out of a study of regulatory T cells in long-lasting Graves disease. Arm-PCR of CDR3 regions and iRepertoire HTBI primers were used to build TCR beta libraries. TCRdb recomputed calls from the multiplex PCR reads with MiXCR, one row per CDR3 protein. The data contain 200,000 to 250,000 distinct CDR3 sequences, 20% to 25% of them singletons. The V and J ends lost 3 bases and 6 bases, in that order; junction bases with no gene match: 4. The V gene's germline CDR1 is SGHAT and CDR2 FQNNGV. The CDR3 contains 13 residues. Time point noted: newly diagnosed GD, antithyroid drugs for less than 3 months. RNA isolated from PBMCs was used to make the TCR library. This clonotype was picked up many times.

The sample was peripheral blood mononuclear cells (PBMCs), taken at new diagnosis, from a patient treated with antithyroid drugs. This sequence joins TRBV11-2 and TRBJ2-7, with 8 nucleotides matching TRBD2. The clonotype comes from a female donor with Graves disease. The chain's CDR3 is CASSFASGSEQYF. CDR3 DNA sequence: TGTGCCAGCAGCTTCGCTAGCGGGTCCGAGCAGTACTTC.